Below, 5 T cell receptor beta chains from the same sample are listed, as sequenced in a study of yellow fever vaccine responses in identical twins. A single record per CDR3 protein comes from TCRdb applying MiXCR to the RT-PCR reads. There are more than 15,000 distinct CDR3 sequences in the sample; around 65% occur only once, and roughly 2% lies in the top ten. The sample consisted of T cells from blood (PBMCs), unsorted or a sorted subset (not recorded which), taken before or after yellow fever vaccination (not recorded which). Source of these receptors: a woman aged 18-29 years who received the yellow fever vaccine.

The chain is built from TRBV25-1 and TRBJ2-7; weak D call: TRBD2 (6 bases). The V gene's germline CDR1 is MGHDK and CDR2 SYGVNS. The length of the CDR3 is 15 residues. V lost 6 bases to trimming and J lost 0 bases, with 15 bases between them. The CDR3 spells CASSPKAGSSYEQYF. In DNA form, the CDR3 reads TGTGCCAGCAGCCCGAAGGCCGGGAGCTCCTACGAGCAGTACTTC.

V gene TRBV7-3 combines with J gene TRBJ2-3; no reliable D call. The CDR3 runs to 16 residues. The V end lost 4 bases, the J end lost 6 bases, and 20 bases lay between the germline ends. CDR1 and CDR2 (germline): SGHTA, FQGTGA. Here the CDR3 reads CASSSYTLGGGDTQYF. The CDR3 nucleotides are TGTGCCAGCAGCTCTTATACACTCGGCGGCGGCGATACGCAGTATTTT.

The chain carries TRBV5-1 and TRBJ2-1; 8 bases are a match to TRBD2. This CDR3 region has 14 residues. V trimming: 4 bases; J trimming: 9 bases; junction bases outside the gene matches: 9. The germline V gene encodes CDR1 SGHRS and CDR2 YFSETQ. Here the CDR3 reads CASSDGRALGEQFF. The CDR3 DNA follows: TGCGCCAGCAGCGACGGGAGGGCCCTCGGTGAGCAGTTCTTC.

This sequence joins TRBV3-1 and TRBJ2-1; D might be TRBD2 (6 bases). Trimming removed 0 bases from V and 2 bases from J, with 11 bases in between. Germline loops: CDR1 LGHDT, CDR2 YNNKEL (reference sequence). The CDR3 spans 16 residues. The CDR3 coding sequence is TGTGCCAGCAGCCAAGATTGGGGGGAGCCCTACAATGAGCAGTTCTTC. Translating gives CASSQDWGEPYNEQFF.

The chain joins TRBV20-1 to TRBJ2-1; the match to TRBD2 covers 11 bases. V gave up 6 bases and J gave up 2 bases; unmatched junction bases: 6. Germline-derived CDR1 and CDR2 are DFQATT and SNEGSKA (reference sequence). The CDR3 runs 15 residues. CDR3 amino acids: CSADHSGRAYNEQFF. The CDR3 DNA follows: TGCAGTGCCGACCATAGCGGGAGGGCCTACAATGAGCAGTTCTTC.